Below are 17 T cell receptor beta chains sequenced from a single sample in a study of early T cells in non-severe SARS-CoV-2 infection. TCRdb redid the calling of the 5' RACE reads with MiXCR, one entry per CDR3 protein. The sample yields 65,000 to 95,000 distinct CDR3 sequences, about 16% seen once. The sample taken for sequencing was whole blood. The receptors were sampled from an adult who was a healthcare worker with PCR-confirmed SARS-CoV-2 infection or an uninfected control (not recorded which).

This clonotype has ten or more counts. The chain couples TRBV20-1 to TRBJ1-6; D is unclear. The CDR3 has 14 amino acids. Germline V lookup: CDR1 DFQATT, CDR2 SNEGSKA (reference sequence). Trimming removed 0 bases from V and 8 bases from J, with 11 bases in between. This CDR3 is CSARELWMDSPLHF. CDR3 DNA: TGCAGTGCTAGAGAGTTGTGGATGGATTCACCCCTCCACTTT.

This clonotype showed up just a few times. The chain carries TRBV20-1 and TRBJ1-5; no clear D gene. CDR3 length: 13 amino acids. Between the trimmed V and J ends, which lost 3 bases and 0 bases, there was a span of 6 bases. The germline gives CDR1 DFQATT, CDR2 SNEGSKA (reference sequence). The CDR3 DNA sequence: TGCAGTGCTAGCCCATATAGCAATCAGCCCCAGCATTTT. Translated, it gives CSASPYSNQPQHF.

This clonotype appeared many times. The V gene is TRBV7-6, the J gene TRBJ2-2, with TRBD2 matching 10 bases. This CDR3 has 17 residues. V dropped 0 bases and J dropped 4; count of bases not matched to a gene: 5. Germline loops: CDR1 SGHVS, CDR2 FNYEAQ. The CDR3 coding sequence is TGTGCCAGCAGCTTAGCCCCAGCGGGAGGGAGCACCGGGGAGCTGTTTTTT. Translated, it gives CASSLAPAGGSTGELFF.

V is TRBV5-1 and J is TRBJ2-3, with D possibly TRBD1 on 6 matching bases. The CDR3 is 14 amino acids. Trimming cost V 4 bases and J 2 bases, with 11 bases left between them. Looked up from germline, CDR1 is SGHRS and CDR2 is YFSETQ. The CDR3 bases are TGCGCCAGCAGCGCACAGGGTCCCACAGATACGCAGTATTTT. As protein: CASSAQGPTDTQYF.

This clonotype was counted many times. The chain links TRBV20-1 to TRBJ2-1, with 10 bases fitting TRBD2. The V segment lost 0 bases and the J segment 8 bases; nucleotides outside the gene matches: 13. Germline-derived CDR1 and CDR2 are DFQATT and SNEGSKA (reference sequence). The CDR3 loop spans 17 amino acids. The DNA of the CDR3 is TGCAGTGCTAGAGATCCCTCGGCTAGCGGGAGCGCCGATGAGCAGTTCTTC. Its translation is CSARDPSASGSADEQFF.

This clonotype turned up a few times. V usage is TRBV12-3 or TRBV12-4 and J usage is TRBJ2-2, with TRBD2 identical over 8 bases. The junction had 9 bases not matched to a gene; V was cut back by 3 bases and J by 6 bases. The CDR3 runs 16 residues. CDR3 sequence (DNA): TGTGCCAGCAGTTTCCCCAGCGGGAGCCGCCCCGGGGAGCTGTTTTTT. Translation: CASSFPSGSRPGELFF.

This clonotype was counted only a few times. V is TRBV4-2 and J is TRBJ2-1; D uncertain. Germline CDR1 and CDR2: LGHNA and YNFKEQ. Trimming pared 1 base from V and 0 bases from J, leaving 13 bases between. This CDR3 region has 17 residues. This CDR3 reads CASSQVDRTSSYNEQFF. The CDR3 DNA sequence: TGTGCCAGCAGCCAAGTTGATCGGACGAGCTCCTACAATGAGCAGTTCTTC.

In this sample, this clonotype turned up many times. This sequence joins TRBV6-1 and TRBJ2-7, with a tentative D call TRBD2 (6 bases). Germline CDR1 and CDR2: MNHNS and SASEGT. The CDR3 extends over 15 amino acids. V was shortened by 4 bases and J by 6 bases, with 19 bases between the two germline ends. The CDR3 sequence: CASSGGPSRSGEQYF. CDR3 in DNA: TGTGCCAGCAGTGGTGGACCGTCACGTAGCGGCGAGCAGTACTTC.

In its sample, this clonotype was seen once. The rearrangement uses TRBV10-2 and TRBJ1-3; 9 bases are a match to TRBD1. CDR3 length: 14 residues. The V and J ends lost 2 bases and 6 bases, in that order; junction bases with no gene match: 2. The germline gives CDR1 WSHSY, CDR2 SAAADI. The chain's CDR3 is CASSEGQGTNTIYF. The CDR3 DNA sequence: TGCGCCAGCAGTGAGGGACAGGGGACAAACACCATATATTTT.

This clonotype was seen a handful of times. The V call is TRBV6-6, the J call TRBJ2-2, with D perhaps assigned TRBD1 or TRBD2 (5 bases each). V lost 7 bases to trimming and J lost 0 bases, with 15 bases between them. Germline CDR1 MNHNY, CDR2 SVGAGI (reference sequence). This CDR3 is 16 amino acids long. CDR3 DNA: TGTGCCAGCAATCCCACGGGGCTCTCGAACACCGGGGAGCTGTTTTTT. It yields the protein CASNPTGLSNTGELFF.

The V call is TRBV27, the J call TRBJ2-1; TRBD2 matches at 10 bases. The CDR3 length is 15 residues. The germline gives CDR1 MNHEY, CDR2 SMNVEV (reference sequence). V dropped 2 bases and J dropped 3; count of bases not matched to a gene: 1. Here the CDR3 reads CASSLTSGIYNEQFF. CDR3 nucleotides: TGTGCCAGCAGTTTAACTAGCGGGATCTACAATGAGCAGTTCTTC.

The V and J genes are TRBV11-3 and TRBJ2-1; no firm D call. Trimming left V 5 bases short and J 6 bases short, with 8 bases between. From germline, CDR1 is SGHNT and CDR2 YENEEA. This CDR3 comprises 12 residues. Here the CDR3 DNA reads TGTGCCAGCAGCCGGACGTTCAATGAGCAGTTCTTC. Its protein is CASSRTFNEQFF.

This clonotype was seen a handful of times. This sequence joins TRBV10-3 and TRBJ2-3; 14 bases map to TRBD2. This CDR3 is built from 15 residues. The germline V gene has CDR1 ENHRY and CDR2 SYGVKD. V shed 10 bases, J shed 2 bases, and the junction held 5 bases outside the gene matches. The CDR3 bases are TGTGCCAGCGGGACTAGCGGGAGTTTCACAGATACGCAGTATTTT. Amino acid sequence: CASGTSGSFTDTQYF.

The chain recombines TRBV13 with TRBJ1-1, with a possible D match to TRBD1 (6 bases). The CDR3 has 13 residues. CDR1 is PRHDT and CDR2 is FYEKMQ in the germline V gene (reference sequence). The germline V and J ends were trimmed by 5 bases and 1 base, with 8 bases remaining between them. The DNA for the CDR3 is TGTGCCAGCAGCCCGGGACAGAACACTGAAGCTTTCTTT. The encoded protein is CASSPGQNTEAFF.

This clonotype was observed a handful of times. The V call is TRBV7-3, the J call TRBJ2-2, with 10 positions matching TRBD2. The CDR3 is 17 residues long. Germline CDR1 SGHTA, CDR2 FQGTGA. V was clipped by 2 bases and J by 7 bases; unmatched bases: 10. The CDR3 reads CASSLDLAGALGGELFF. The CDR3 DNA sequence: TGTGCCAGCAGCTTAGATCTAGCGGGAGCCCTTGGCGGGGAGCTGTTTTTT.

This chain uses TRBV3-1 with TRBJ2-6; a weak D match, TRBD1 (6 bases). V dropped 8 bases and J dropped 2 bases, with 13 bases sitting between them. This CDR3 comprises 15 residues. Germline V gives CDR1 LGHDT, CDR2 YNNKEL (reference sequence). In nucleotides, the CDR3 is TGTGCCAGCTGGGGAACAGGGACTGGGGCCAACGTCCTGACTTTC. It encodes CASWGTGTGANVLTF.

This clonotype appeared a few times. This sequence joins TRBV18 and TRBJ2-7; D possibly corresponds to TRBD1 (5 bases). Per germline, CDR1 KGHSH and CDR2 LQKENI. V lost 2 bases, J lost 6 bases, and 17 bases lay in between. CDR3 length: 15 amino acids. In DNA form, the CDR3 reads TGTGCCAGCTCACCAGGAGCACAGGAGCTCGGCGAGCAGTACTTC. Encoded protein: CASSPGAQELGEQYF.